The clone carrying this T cell receptor (beta chain) is large. Libraries were prepared by immunoSEQ multiplex PCR; TCRdb keeps only in-frame clonotypes and omits some of them. This table has roughly 13,000 clones, approximately 52% appearing once. This record belongs to a study of sequential checkpoint blockade in melanoma. The treatment is: randomized to nivolumab then ipilimumab (arm A) or the reverse (arm B). Trimming pared 3 bases from V and 0 bases from J, leaving 6 bases between. CDR3 size: 14 residues. The V gene's germline CDR1 is SGDLS and CDR2 YYNGEE. The sample was CD8+ T cells sorted from blood (inferred from file names), taken from a patient given nivolumab and ipilimumab in sequence. This TCR was sampled from a human donor with melanoma. The V gene is TRBV9, the J gene TRBJ2-2; D is undetermined. Here the CDR3 reads CASSDRANTGELFF. The DNA for the CDR3 is TGTGCCAGCAGCGACAGAGCGAACACCGGGGAGCTGTTTTTT.